These 18 T cell receptor beta chains share one sample of origin, sequenced in a study of T cells expressing NK-cell markers. With the 5' RACE reads reprocessed, TCRdb shows one record per CDR3 protein and no DNA. The sample holds 400,000 or so distinct CDR3 sequences. The sample consisted of blood T cells: a sorted CD56 or NKG2C T cell subset, CD4+ or CD8+ T cells, or bulk PBMC T cells (not recorded which). The source of these receptors is a woman between 45 and 60 years old in good health.

This rearrangement joins TRBV20-1 to TRBJ2-7. The CDR3 runs 14 residues. CDR1 DFQATT and CDR2 SNEGSKA come from the germline V gene (reference sequence). CDR3 protein: CSASRPQTSYEQYF.

The rearrangement links TRBV12-3 or TRBV12-4 to TRBJ2-5; as DNA is missing, the TRBD1 call by TCRdb cannot be tested. CDR3 length: 17 residues. The CDR3 is CASSFGRGEDDQETQYF.

V gene TRBV5-5 combines with J gene TRBJ2-2; the TCRdb call, TRBD2, lacks DNA for checking. Germline assignment: CDR1 SGHKS and CDR2 YYEKEE (reference sequence). This CDR3 has 16 amino acids. CDR3 region: CASSLKVGPPTGELFF.

The chain combines TRBV5-1 with TRBJ1-2; TCRdb lists TRBD1, though no DNA is available to test this call. This CDR3 region has 16 residues. The V gene's germline CDR1 is SGHRS and CDR2 YFSETQ. CDR3 residues: CASSLADHATQGGYTF. Based on the CDR3 plus reference TRBV5-1 and TRBJ1-2, the full variable domain is KAGVTQTPRYLIKTRGQQVTLSCSPISGHRSVSWYQQTPGQGLQFLFEYFSETQRNKGNFPGRFSGRQFSNSRSEMNVSTLELGDSALYLCASSLADHATQGGYTFGSGTRLTVV.

The gene calls are TRBV12-3 or TRBV12-4 and TRBJ2-2; no DNA is available, so the TRBD2 call from TCRdb remains unchecked. CDR3 length: 19 residues. CDR3: CASSLAGTSGRWNTGELFF.

CDR3 amino acids: CASSYSMAMWGYTF. The V and J genes are TRBV6-5 and TRBJ1-2. The length of the CDR3 is 14 residues. Germline lookup yields CDR1 MNHEY and CDR2 SVGAGI.

The V call is TRBV7-9, the J call TRBJ2-2; TCRdb designates TRBD2, a call that cannot be tested without DNA. CDR1 SEHNR and CDR2 FQNEAQ come from the germline V gene (reference sequence). The CDR3 is 16 residues long. The chain's CDR3 is CASSLVPSGRAGELFF.

V is TRBV27 and J is TRBJ2-1; TCRdb lists TRBD1, though no DNA is available to test this call. The CDR3 length is 15 residues. Germline V gene sequence: CDR1 MNHEY, CDR2 SMNVEV (reference sequence). CDR3: CASSGRDGSYNEQFF.

The genes are TRBV29-1 and TRBJ1-2; TCRdb calls TRBD1, which cannot be checked without DNA. Germline-derived CDR1 and CDR2 are SQVTM and ANQGSEA. CDR3 size: 13 residues. CDR3 loop: CSVPHAGVFGYTF.

The chain joins TRBV11-3 to TRBJ2-1; TCRdb proposes TRBD2, but this gene call is untestable without DNA. In germline, CDR1 is SGHNT, CDR2 YENEEA. This CDR3 is built from 11 residues. The CDR3 sequence: CASSSGPGQFF.

The CDR3: CASSLTEDNEQFF. V gene TRBV6-4 combines with J gene TRBJ2-1; TCRdb picks TRBD1, but there is no DNA to check that call. The CDR3 covers 13 residues. Germline V gives CDR1 MRHNA, CDR2 SNTAGT.

V usage is TRBV7-2 and J usage is TRBJ1-2. The CDR3 loop spans 14 amino acids. CDR1 SGHTA and CDR2 FQGNSA come from the germline V gene. CDR3 residues: CASRLGGSNYGYTF.

This rearrangement joins TRBV7-8 to TRBJ2-1; checking the TCRdb D call of TRBD2 is not possible without DNA. The CDR3 consists of 17 residues. CDR1 SGHVS and CDR2 FQNEAQ come from the germline V gene. The CDR3 spells CASSLTPAPSDYNEQFF. Based on the CDR3 plus reference TRBV7-8 and TRBJ2-1, the full variable domain is GAGVSQSPRYKVAKRGQDVALRCDPISGHVSLFWYQQALGQGPEFLTYFQNEAQLDKSGLPSDRFFAERPEGSVSTLKIQRTQQEDSAVYLCASSLTPAPSDYNEQFFGPGTRLTVL.

J is TRBJ1-2 and V is TRBV30; absent DNA, TCRdb's TRBD1 call cannot be checked. The germline gives CDR1 GTSNPN, CDR2 SVGIG (reference sequence). CDR3 length equals 16 residues. CDR3 protein: CAWSRGQLFSRYGYTF. Full variable domain (missing parts from reference TRBV30 and TRBJ1-2): SQTIHQWPATLVQPVGSPLSLECTVEGTSNPNLYWYRQAAGRGLQLLFYSVGIGQISSEVPQNLSASRPQDRQFILSSKKLLLSDSGFYLCAWSRGQLFSRYGYTFGSGTRLTVV.

V usage is TRBV5-1 and J usage is TRBJ2-7; absent DNA, TCRdb's TRBD2 call cannot be checked. This CDR3 region has 18 residues. CDR1 SGHRS and CDR2 YFSETQ come from the germline V gene. This CDR3 is CASSLAASPGLAALGQYF.

The rearrangement uses TRBV11-2 and TRBJ2-7; the TCRdb call, TRBD2, lacks DNA for checking. Looked up from germline, CDR1 is SGHAT and CDR2 is FQNNGV. This CDR3 is built from 15 residues. CDR3 sequence: CASSLTGSGPYEQYF.

This chain joins TRBV27 and TRBJ2-1; TCRdb selects TRBD2, and the lack of DNA leaves this call unchecked. Germline-derived CDR1 and CDR2 are MNHEY and SMNVEV (reference sequence). This CDR3 has 15 residues. The CDR3 reads CASSPIAGENNEQFF.

CDR3 in amino acids: CASSLARVANEKLFF. This chain joins TRBV7-6 and TRBJ1-4. Germline V CDR1 and CDR2: SGHVS, FNYEAQ. The CDR3 has 15 amino acids.